The entry that follows covers one T cell receptor beta chain sequence. Its antigen remains unidentified. This sample stems from a study of a mutant IDH1 vaccine in newly diagnosed glioma. Study-wide context: The patients were given eight vaccinations, one each in weeks 1, 3, 5, 7, 11, 15, 19 and 23.

The CDR3 contains 17 residues. CDR1 and CDR2 (germline): ENHRY, SYGVKD. V was clipped by 3 bases and J by 4 bases; unmatched bases: 10. Libraries were prepared by immunoSEQ multiplex PCR; TCRdb keeps only in-frame clonotypes and omits some of them. Here the sample spans over 60,000 clones, roughly 90% being singletons. Described time point: week 11, during vaccination. In every dose of vaccine, 300 ug of mutant IDH1 20-mer peptide was given alongside topical imiquimod. J is TRBJ1-2 and V is TRBV10-3; 11 bases fit TRBD1. This sequence originates from a man aged 40-50 years with glioma. The material was PBMCs, obtained from a glioma patient whose treatment included an IDH1 peptide vaccine. This CDR3 is CAISDRGQGDLGYGYTF. DNA of the CDR3: TGTGCCATCAGTGATCGGGGACAGGGGGATCTTGGCTATGGCTACACCTTC.